This T cell receptor beta chain was sequenced during a study of cytomegalovirus exposure and HLA in healthy donors. In the PCR, 60 Vbeta and 13 Jbeta primers were used. Per the authors' pipeline: Later, tens of millions of unique TCR beta chains were counted in an analysis, and approximately 10 million of them were shared. Sequencing used immunoSEQ multiplex PCR; TCRdb keeps in-frame clones, though not all of them. The V and J calls and clone size come from that table; D and trimming were worked out from the DNA. Of around 130,000 clones in the sample, roughly 82% are singletons; the top ten hold around 1.4%. Points on this clone: The antigen remains unidentified.

Whole-study results and caveats: One variant, a missense change in DCLRE1C, was linked in a later analysis to TCR beta V- and J-gene trimming. The authors listed 150 to 200 TCR beta chains as cytomegalovirus-associated. The CMV antigen specificity of a few CMV-associated chains was confirmed through in vitro analysis.

Germline lookup yields CDR1 MNHNS and CDR2 SASEGT. The CDR3 spans 14 residues. The germline V and J ends were trimmed by 1 base and 0 bases, with 6 bases remaining between them. The sequencing sample was made of PBMCs. The TCR was taken from a woman aged 18-29 years in good health and CMV-seronegative. This chain uses TRBV6-1 with TRBJ1-2, with D unclear. The CDR3 loop is CASSEVGANYGYTF. The CDR3 DNA reads TGTGCCAGCAGTGAAGTCGGAGCTAACTATGGCTACACCTTC.